This T cell receptor (beta chain) was captured in a study of T cell repertoires in cytomegalovirus infection. Study information: Public signatures in TCR beta pointed to CMV infection and matching HLA type. General observations from the study: In two of eight donors, the top clonotype was HLA-C-restricted CMV-specific. Pooled public TCR beta family frequency picked out CMV carriers with the relevant HLA.

This clonotype was picked up many times. As yet, its antigen is unknown. MiXCR was run by TCRdb on the reads, yielding one entry per CDR3 protein. In the table there are 400,000 or so distinct CDR3 sequences, roughly 18% of which are singletons. The germline gives CDR1 SGHTA, CDR2 FQGNSA. Trimming shortened V by 5 bases and J by 7 bases, and 8 bases separated the two germline ends. The CDR3 covers 12 residues. The sequencing input was PBMCs. This clonotype was obtained from a human donor in good health (CMV status not recorded). Some clones in this sample may be carry-over from other donors' samples. The chain employs TRBV7-2 and TRBJ1-4; D gene unclear. CDR3 DNA sequence: TGTGCCAGCAGCCCGTACTCTGAAAAACTGTTTTTT. Protein sequence: CASSPYSEKLFF.